What follows are 20 T cell receptor beta chains derived from one specimen sequenced in a study of T cells after yellow fever vaccination. Using its own MiXCR run on the 5' RACE reads, TCRdb lists one record per CDR3 protein. The sample holds some 340,000 distinct CDR3 sequences; over 8.5% are singletons and the top ten take roughly 3%. The sample here was CD4+ T cells sorted from PBMCs, taken 45 days after the yellow fever booster vaccination. The source is a man aged 18 to 29 who received the YFV17D yellow fever vaccine.

This clonotype was seen at least ten times. The rearrangement joins TRBV7-2 to TRBJ2-3; D is possibly TRBD1 (6 bases). CDR3 size: 14 residues. V was cut by 5 bases and J by 5 bases, with 14 bases left in between. Germline CDR1 is SGHTA and CDR2 is FQGNSA. CDR3 residues: CASSVPGERDTQYF. The CDR3 coding sequence is TGTGCCAGCAGCGTACCAGGGGAACGAGATACGCAGTATTTT.

This clonotype was seen only a few times. This chain joins TRBV7-2 and TRBJ2-3; 12 bases are shared with TRBD2. This CDR3 contains 18 residues. Germline values: CDR1 SGHTA, CDR2 FQGNSA. V was pared by 5 bases and J by 0 bases, with 9 bases of the junction left unmatched. CDR3 sequence reads: CASSVGLAGPSSTDTQYF. CDR3 in DNA: TGTGCCAGCAGCGTTGGACTAGCGGGGCCCTCTAGCACAGATACGCAGTATTTT.

The J gene is TRBJ2-1, the V gene TRBV6-2 or TRBV6-3, with 11 bases lining up with TRBD2. The CDR3 is made up of 21 amino acids. Germline lookup yields CDR1 MNHEY and CDR2 SVGEGT. V shed 2 bases, J shed 5 bases, and the junction held 20 bases outside the gene matches. CDR3 protein: CASSYRDISGGAFILDNEQFF. The CDR3 nucleotides read TGTGCCAGCAGTTACCGAGATATTAGCGGGGGGGCCTTCATCCTCGACAATGAGCAGTTCTTC.

This clonotype turned up a few times. This sequence joins TRBV5-8 and TRBJ1-4; a possible D gene is TRBD1 (6 bases). The CDR3 is 17 residues long. CDR1 is SGHTS, CDR2 YDEGEE, per germline. V gave up 2 bases and J gave up 5 bases, with 19 bases separating them. CDR3 protein: CASSFGQGRVANEKLFF. The CDR3 nucleotides read TGTGCCAGCAGCTTCGGCCAGGGGAGGGTCGCAAATGAAAAACTGTTTTTT.

This clonotype has a handful of counts. The rearrangement links TRBV10-3 to TRBJ1-4, with 8 bases lining up with TRBD1. V lost 7 bases to trimming and J lost 3 bases; unmatched junction nucleotides: 4. The CDR3 contains 14 residues. Germline lookup yields CDR1 ENHRY and CDR2 SYGVKD. The CDR3: CAINDRGPNEKLFF. The CDR3 nucleotides are TGTGCCATCAACGACAGGGGACCTAATGAAAAACTGTTTTTT.

The DNA of the CDR3 is TGTGCCAGCAGTCTCCGCCCGGGGGCCGGATACTCACCCCTCCACTTT. This translates into CASSLRPGAGYSPLHF. This chain joins TRBV6-2 or TRBV6-3 and TRBJ1-6; possible D gene TRBD1, 6 bases. The ends were cut back, 5 bases at V and 10 bases at J, with 21 bases in the middle. This CDR3 has 16 amino acids. CDR1 is MNHEY, CDR2 SVGEGT, per germline.

This chain connects TRBV20-1 to TRBJ2-5, with D maybe TRBD1 (6 bases). CDR1 and CDR2 from the germline V gene are DFQATT and SNEGSKA (reference sequence). The CDR3 is made up of 13 amino acids. CDR3 DNA sequence: TGCAGCCGGAGAGGGGGATGGGGGGAGACCCAGTACTTC. Translated, it gives CSRRGGWGETQYF.

The chain couples TRBV5-1 to TRBJ2-5; the D call may be TRBD1 or TRBD2 (5 bases each). CDR3 length equals 14 residues. The germline gives CDR1 SGHRS, CDR2 YFSETQ. Trimming cost V 4 bases and J 2 bases, with 12 bases left between them. CDR3 sequence (DNA): TGCGCCAGCAGCCCGGGACCGCGGCAAGAGACCCAGTACTTC. Protein sequence: CASSPGPRQETQYF.

This clonotype was counted only a few times. The chain recombines TRBV24-1 with TRBJ2-7; TRBD1 might be the D (5 bases). Per the germline V gene, CDR1 is KGHDR and CDR2 is SFDVKD. The CDR3 has 17 residues. V shed 0 bases and J shed 2 bases, with 16 bases lying between them. CDR3 DNA sequence: TGTGCCACCAGTGATTTGCCGGGTTGTACAGGAACCTACGAGCAGTACGTC. It translates to CATSDLPGCTGTYEQYV.

This chain connects TRBV7-2 to TRBJ1-5; D gene uncertain. The V gene lost 8 bases and the J gene lost 1 base, with 12 bases spanning the gap. Germline CDR1 reads SGHTA; CDR2 reads FQGNSA. The CDR3 covers 14 residues. The CDR3 DNA sequence: TGTGCCAGCGGCACTGCGGGAAGCAATCAGCCCCAGCATTTT. It codes for CASGTAGSNQPQHF.

This clonotype turned up a few times. The chain has TRBV20-1 and TRBJ2-1, with D tentatively TRBD1 (6 bases). The CDR3 totals 14 residues. V lost 6 bases and J lost 3, with 15 bases in between. Per germline, CDR1 DFQATT and CDR2 SNEGSKA (reference sequence). The CDR3 reads CSASGTKDYNEQFF. For the CDR3, the DNA is TGCAGTGCCTCCGGGACAAAAGACTACAATGAGCAGTTCTTC.

This clonotype appeared a few times. The V and J genes are TRBV5-1 and TRBJ2-3; the match to TRBD2 covers 12 bases. With V trimmed by 1 base and J by 0 bases, 6 bases remained unmatched. This CDR3 contains 18 residues. Per germline, CDR1 SGHRS and CDR2 YFSETQ. The CDR3 DNA is TGCGCCAGCAGCTTGCGGACTAGCGGGACCTCTAGCACAGATACGCAGTATTTT. Residues: CASSLRTSGTSSTDTQYF. The full variable domain, rest sourced from reference TRBV5-1 and TRBJ2-3, is KAGVTQTPRYLIKTRGQQVTLSCSPISGHRSVSWYQQTPGQGLQFLFEYFSETQRNKGNFPGRFSGRQFSNSRSEMNVSTLELGDSALYLCASSLRTSGTSSTDTQYFGPGTRLTVL.

This clonotype was observed a few times. The V and J genes are TRBV28 and TRBJ1-1; D gene unclear. CDR1 is MDHEN and CDR2 is SYDVKM in the germline V gene. This CDR3 spans 15 amino acids. Trimming took off 2 bases at V and 3 bases at J, with 13 bases between the two ends. The CDR3 loop is CASSLTPGSYTEAFF. DNA for the CDR3: TGTGCCAGCAGTTTAACCCCGGGCAGCTACACTGAAGCTTTCTTT.

This clonotype came up many times. This chain connects TRBV9 to TRBJ2-3; maybe TRBD2 (5 bases). V was shortened by 0 bases and J by 4 bases, with 15 bases between the two germline ends. The germline V gene has CDR1 SGDLS and CDR2 YYNGEE. The CDR3 consists of 16 residues. CDR3 nucleotide sequence: TGTGCCAGCAGCGTAGGCTCTGGGAGTGAAGCAGATACGCAGTATTTT. Translating it yields CASSVGSGSEADTQYF.

V and J are TRBV5-1 and TRBJ2-3; the match to TRBD2 covers 8 bases. Trimming cost V 5 bases and J 2 bases; bases outside gene matches: 7. Germline loops: CDR1 SGHRS, CDR2 YFSETQ. The CDR3 totals 15 residues. CDR3 DNA sequence: TGCGCCAGCAGACGAGCGGGGGCGTCCACAGATACGCAGTATTTT. As protein: CASRRAGASTDTQYF.

The V call is TRBV5-5, the J call TRBJ2-1, with 7 positions matching TRBD1. The CDR3 sequence is 15 residues long. Trimming cost V 1 base and J 7 bases; bases outside gene matches: 8. The V gene's germline CDR1 is SGHKS and CDR2 YYEKEE (reference sequence). The CDR3 nucleotides are TGTGCCAGCAGCTTGTGGAGACAGGGAAGTAATGAGCAGTTCTTC. It yields the protein CASSLWRQGSNEQFF.

The V gene is TRBV5-6, the J gene TRBJ1-2; TRBD1 might be the D (5 bases). Germline V gene lookup returns CDR1 SGHDT and CDR2 YYEEEE. The CDR3 totals 13 residues. Deletions cut 0 bases from V and 9 bases from J, with 12 bases between. DNA for the CDR3: TGTGCCAGCAGCTTGGCTGGGGGATTGCGCTACACCTTC. Translated: CASSLAGGLRYTF.

Only a few counts were recorded for this clonotype. The chain joins TRBV19 to TRBJ1-1; D is ambiguous. V lost 5 bases and J lost 2, with 21 bases in between. Germline loops: CDR1 LNHDA, CDR2 SQIVND (reference sequence). There are 17 residues in the CDR3. The CDR3 here is CASSPNSLSTGNTEAFF. As DNA, the CDR3 is TGTGCCAGTAGTCCCAACAGCCTGTCAACGGGCAACACTGAAGCTTTCTTT.

This clonotype was seen only a few times. This chain uses TRBV4-3 with TRBJ1-5; D may be TRBD1 (6 bases). Trimming took 0 bases from V and 4 from J, leaving 10 bases between them. CDR1 and CDR2 (germline): LGHNA, YSLEER. This CDR3 region has 15 residues. Written as DNA, the CDR3 is TGCGCCAGCAGCCAAGATATTCAGGGGAATCAGCCCCAGCATTTT. Encoded protein: CASSQDIQGNQPQHF.

The gene calls are TRBV6-1 and TRBJ2-1, with no clear D. The CDR3 runs to 14 residues. Germline CDR1 is MNHNS and CDR2 is SASEGT. Trimming shortened V by 3 bases and J by 4 bases, and 10 bases separated the two germline ends. The CDR3 DNA reads TGTGCCAGCAGTGATGGGCCCGGTTACAATGAGCAGTTCTTC. Amino acids: CASSDGPGYNEQFF.